This T cell receptor beta chain was sequenced for a study of blood T cell repertoires in COVID-19. Across the whole study: Researchers got acute and convalescent COVID-19 samples from the United States, Italy and Spain. Sources were T cells, B-cell-depleted T cells, or PBMCs; the material itself was cDNA or gDNA.

Original methodology: Researchers report that nucleated cell counts were estimated from reference gene primer amplification. Only in-frame clones appear in the TCRdb table, and some are missing; sequencing was by immunoSEQ multiplex PCR. V, J and clone size are taken as reported in that table, and D and trimming were inferred from the DNA itself. The sample yields roughly 120,000 clones, 85% to 90% seen once. Germline assignment: CDR1 SQVTM and CDR2 ANQGSEA. Germline trimming cut 6 bases from V and 7 bases from J; bases unmatched to any gene: 6. This CDR3 comprises 12 residues. The sample was peripheral blood. The chain links TRBV29-1 to TRBJ2-7, with 10 bases aligning to TRBD2. This receptor was taken from a man aged 70 or older with active or convalescent COVID-19. CDR3 nucleotide sequence: TGCAGCGTCCTAGCGGGAGAAGGAGAGCAGTACTTC. Protein product: CSVLAGEGEQYF.